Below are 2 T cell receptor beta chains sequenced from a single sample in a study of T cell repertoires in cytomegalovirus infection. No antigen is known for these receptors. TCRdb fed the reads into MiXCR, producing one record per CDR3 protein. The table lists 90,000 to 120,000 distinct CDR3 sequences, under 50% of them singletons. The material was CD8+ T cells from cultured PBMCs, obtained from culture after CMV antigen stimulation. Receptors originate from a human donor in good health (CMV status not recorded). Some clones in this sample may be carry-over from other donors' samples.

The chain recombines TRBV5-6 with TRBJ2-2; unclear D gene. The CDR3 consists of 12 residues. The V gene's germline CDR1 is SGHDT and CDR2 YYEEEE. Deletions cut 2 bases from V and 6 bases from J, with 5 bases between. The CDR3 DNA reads TGTGCCAGCAGCTTAATACCCGGGGAGCTGTTTTTT. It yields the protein CASSLIPGELFF. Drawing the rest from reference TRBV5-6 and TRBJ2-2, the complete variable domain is DAGVTQSPTHLIKTRGQQVTLRCSPKSGHDTVSWYQQALGQGPQFIFQYYEEEERQRGNFPDRFSGHQFPNYSSELNVNALLLGDSALYLCASSLIPGELFFGEGSRLTVL.

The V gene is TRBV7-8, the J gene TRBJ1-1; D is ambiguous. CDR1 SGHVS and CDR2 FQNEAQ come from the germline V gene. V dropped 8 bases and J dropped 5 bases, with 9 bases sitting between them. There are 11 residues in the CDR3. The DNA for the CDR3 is TGTGCCAGCGGCGGGGAAACTGAAGCTTTCTTT. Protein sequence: CASGGETEAFF.